The 11 T cell receptor beta chains presented below share a single source sample, sequenced in a study of Ad26.COV2.S vaccination and SARS-CoV-2 variants. Treatment: 15 to 20 received Ad26.COV2.S at low or high dose, single or two shots; about 5 received placebo; per-sample allocation not given. Day 63 following the first vaccine or placebo injection was when the samples were taken. This table comes from immunoSEQ multiplex PCR, and its TCRdb copy is limited to in-frame clones, with some not included. Here the sample spans around 250,000 clones, around 88% being singletons. The specimen comprised peripheral blood, sampled in a trial of Ad26.COV2.S vaccine versus placebo. All receptors derive from a person aged 18-60 years who received the Ad26.COV2.S COVID-19 vaccine or a placebo.

This clone is a singleton in its sample. The rearrangement joins TRBV18 to TRBJ1-1; possibly TRBD1 for D (5 bases). The germline V and J ends were trimmed by 2 bases and 8 bases, with 15 bases remaining between them. Germline V gene lookup returns CDR1 KGHSH and CDR2 LQKENI. This CDR3 contains 14 residues. CDR3 in amino acids: CASSPVLGDPEAFF. CDR3 DNA sequence: TGTGCCAGCTCACCAGTTCTGGGGGATCCGGAAGCTTTCTTT.

This chain connects TRBV6-6 to TRBJ1-2; a weak D match, TRBD1 (5 bases). Germline values: CDR1 MNHNY, CDR2 SVGAGI (reference sequence). Between the trimmed V and J ends, which lost 8 bases and 4 bases, there was a span of 14 bases. This CDR3 is built from 13 residues. CDR3 sequence reads: CASGDTGSYGYTF. CDR3 DNA sequence: TGTGCCAGCGGCGATACAGGAAGCTATGGCTACACCTTC.

This chain uses TRBV29-1 with TRBJ1-2; TRBD1 is a possible D gene (5 bases). Trimming took 2 bases from V and 8 from J, leaving 15 bases between them. Germline V gene lookup returns CDR1 SQVTM and CDR2 ANQGSEA. CDR3 length: 13 residues. The CDR3 reads CSVERTPRGGYTF. As DNA, the CDR3 is TGCAGCGTTGAACGGACACCCCGCGGGGGCTACACCTTC.

The chain joins TRBV21-1 to TRBJ2-2. TRBV21-1 is shown as a pseudogene. The length of the CDR3 is 15 residues. CDR3 nucleotides: TGTGCCAGCAGCTCTCTAGGGCGTAGCACCGGGGAGCTGTTTTTT. Its protein product is CASSSLGRSTGELFF.

The rearrangement joins TRBV6-5 to TRBJ2-7; either TRBD1 or TRBD2 may supply D (5 bases each). Germline assignment: CDR1 MNHEY and CDR2 SVGAGI. V shed 4 bases and J shed 2 bases, with 15 bases lying between them. The CDR3 has 15 residues. CDR3 DNA: TGTGCCAGCAGTTTGGACCGGGACGGACCCTACGAGCAGTACTTC. It translates to CASSLDRDGPYEQYF.

The V and J genes are TRBV18 and TRBJ1-1; 8 positions agree with TRBD1. The CDR3 is 15 residues long. CDR1 and CDR2 (germline): KGHSH, LQKENI. Trimming at V came to 2 bases and at J to 4 bases, leaving 6 bases not matched to a gene. For the CDR3, the DNA is TGTGCCAGCTCACCAACGACAGGGGCTGGCACTGAAGCTTTCTTT. Translation gives CASSPTTGAGTEAFF. Drawing the rest from reference TRBV18 and TRBJ1-1, the complete variable domain is NAGVMQNPRHLVRRRGQEARLRCSPMKGHSHVYWYRQLPEEGLKFMVYLQKENIIDESGMPKERFSAEFPKEGPSILRIQQVVRGDSAAYFCASSPTTGAGTEAFFGQGTRLTVV.

This chain connects TRBV4-3 to TRBJ2-1, with 14 bases fitting TRBD2. Germline CDR1 and CDR2: LGHNA and YSLEER. With 0 bases clipped from V and 0 bases from J, the junction kept 4 bases outside the gene matches. The CDR3 is 19 residues long. The CDR3 DNA sequence: TGCGCCAGCAGCCAAGAATGGACTAGCGGGAGGTACTCCTACAATGAGCAGTTCTTC. It specifies CASSQEWTSGRYSYNEQFF.

V and J are TRBV19 and TRBJ2-1, with 12 bases aligning to TRBD2. The CDR3 is 22 amino acids. Germline assignment: CDR1 LNHDA and CDR2 SQIVND (reference sequence). After removal of 2 bases from V and 8 bases from J, the junction contained 25 bases not matched to a gene. The CDR3 nucleotides read TGTGCCAGTAGTATACTACGCAGGGCTCCTAGCGGGAGGGCCTTCTCTCGCTATGAGCAGTTCTTC. Translated: CASSILRRAPSGRAFSRYEQFF.

V and J are TRBV29-1 and TRBJ2-5; TRBD1 matches 8 bases. Germline V gives CDR1 SQVTM, CDR2 ANQGSEA. This CDR3 contains 14 residues. After removal of 7 bases from V and 2 bases from J, the junction contained 9 bases not matched to a gene. Here the CDR3 reads CSGHRGSGQETQYF. The CDR3 nucleotides read TGCAGCGGACACAGGGGGTCGGGGCAAGAGACCCAGTACTTC.

The chain has TRBV3-1 (or the pseudogene TRBV3-2) and TRBJ1-1; unclear D gene. Per germline, CDR1 LGHDT and CDR2 YNNKEL (reference sequence). The V and J ends lost 1 base and 0 bases respectively, with 6 bases between them. The CDR3 sequence is 14 residues long. The CDR3 DNA reads TGTGCCAGCAGCCAAGGTTCCGTGAACACTGAAGCTTTCTTT. It specifies CASSQGSVNTEAFF.

This clone was detected ten times or more. This chain links TRBV11-2 with TRBJ1-2; D unclear. The germline V gene encodes CDR1 SGHAT and CDR2 FQNNGV. CDR3 length: 17 residues. V was cut by 7 bases and J by 2 bases, with 23 bases left in between. CDR3 amino acids: CASTALKSTGRNYGYTF. The CDR3 coding sequence is TGTGCCAGCACCGCCCTCAAAAGTACCGGAAGGAACTATGGCTACACCTTC.